This T cell receptor beta chain derives from a study of cytomegalovirus exposure and HLA in healthy donors. Points from the study as a whole: TCR beta chain V- and J-gene trimming was linked, in a later analysis, to a missense variant in DCLRE1C.

The primer mix had 60 Vbeta and 13 Jbeta primers. Assay: immunoSEQ multiplex PCR; the TCRdb copy retains only in-frame clones and omits some. The table has about 120,000 clones, 77% seen once; the top ten hold approximately 10%. V lost 3 bases and J lost 2, with 14 bases in between. The CDR3 runs to 17 residues. Germline V gene data show CDR1 as SNHLY and CDR2 as FYNNEI. Points on this clone: What it recognizes is unknown.

The chain couples TRBV2 to TRBJ1-6; perhaps TRBD1 as D (5 bases). The receptor comes from a man between 35 and 55 years old in good health and CMV-seropositive. The sample was PBMCs. CDR3 region: CASSEAPGRAYNSPLHF. The CDR3, as DNA: TGTGCCAGCAGTGAGGCCCCAGGGCGAGCCTATAATTCACCCCTCCACTTT.